A single sample is the source of the 18 T cell receptor beta chains below, sequenced in a study of T cell clones after liver transplantation. Libraries were prepared by immunoSEQ multiplex PCR; TCRdb keeps only in-frame clonotypes and omits some of them. The sample has under 55,000 clones; about 86% are singletons. The material sequenced was CD4+ T cells from blood, taken 24 months after liver transplant. These receptors were obtained from a human patient who received a liver transplant. The T cells may partly be graft donor cells.

The chain joins TRBV5-1 to TRBJ1-2; 8 bases align to TRBD1. After removal of 3 bases from V and 4 bases from J, the junction contained 2 bases not matched to a gene. This CDR3 spans 13 amino acids. Germline-derived CDR1 and CDR2 are SGHRS and YFSETQ. CDR3 sequence reads: CASSYTGGYGYTF. The CDR3 DNA follows: TGCGCCAGCAGCTATACAGGGGGCTATGGCTACACCTTC.

The V and J genes are TRBV6-1 and TRBJ2-7; D is uncertain. CDR1 and CDR2 (germline): MNHNS, SASEGT. This CDR3 contains 13 residues. Trimming removed 8 bases from V and 0 bases from J, with 11 bases in between. CDR3 DNA: TGTGCCAGCGCTGCCAGCTTCTCCTACGAGCAGTACTTC. This codes for CASAASFSYEQYF.

The chain employs TRBV7-3 and TRBJ2-7; a weak D match, TRBD1 (6 bases). V was clipped by 1 base and J by 6 bases, with 7 bases between them. Germline CDR1 SGHTA, CDR2 FQGTGA. CDR3 length: 12 amino acids. The CDR3: CASSLRGGEQYF. CDR3 bases: TGTGCCAGCAGCTTAAGAGGGGGCGAGCAGTACTTC.

The J gene is TRBJ1-1, the V gene TRBV5-5; D not resolved. Deletions cut 1 base from V and 4 bases from J, with 11 bases between. Germline assignment: CDR1 SGHKS and CDR2 YYEKEE (reference sequence). CDR3 size: 14 residues. CDR3 bases: TGTGCCAGCAGCTTGATTGAATCGGGCACTGAAGCTTTCTTT. Translation: CASSLIESGTEAFF. The variable domain in full, with the rest retrieved from reference TRBV5-5 and TRBJ1-1, is DAGVTQSPTHLIKTRGQQVTLRCSPISGHKSVSWYQQVLGQGPQFIFQYYEKEERGRGNFPDRFSARQFPNYSSELNVNALLLGDSALYLCASSLIESGTEAFFGQGTRLTVV.

The chain has TRBV5-1 and TRBJ2-7; TRBD2 matches at 9 bases. Germline loops: CDR1 SGHRS, CDR2 YFSETQ. CDR3 length equals 17 residues. V shed 4 bases and J 3 bases; nucleotides not matched to a gene: 14. CDR3 loop: CASSPKVGSSGDYEQYF. The CDR3 nucleotides read TGCGCCAGCAGCCCGAAAGTCGGGTCTAGCGGGGACTACGAGCAGTACTTC.

This chain uses TRBV10-2 with TRBJ2-7; 8 nucleotides match TRBD1. Germline CDR1 and CDR2: WSHSY and SAAADI. With V trimmed by 7 bases and J by 4 bases, 12 bases remained unmatched. This CDR3 has 15 residues. As DNA, the CDR3 is TGCGCCAGCACCGTTGGACAGGGAGTCTCTTACGAGCAGTACTTC. Protein sequence: CASTVGQGVSYEQYF.

The chain couples TRBV6-1 to TRBJ2-6; D call uncertain. The V end was cut by 6 bases, the J end by 3 bases, with 12 bases between. The CDR3 runs to 15 residues. The germline V gene has CDR1 MNHNS and CDR2 SASEGT. The CDR3 loop is CASRPTLFGANVLTF. The CDR3 DNA sequence: TGTGCCAGCAGGCCGACACTTTTTGGGGCCAACGTCCTGACTTTC.

V gene TRBV11-2 combines with J gene TRBJ2-7, with TRBD1 matching 7 bases. V lost 0 bases, J lost 4 bases, and 3 bases stayed unmatched. CDR1 and CDR2 (germline): SGHAT, FQNNGV. This CDR3 is 14 amino acids long. CDR3 region: CASSLEGTVYEQYF. The CDR3 DNA sequence: TGTGCCAGCAGCTTAGAAGGGACAGTATACGAGCAGTACTTC.

The gene calls are TRBV7-6 and TRBJ2-2; D uncertain. The ends were cut back, 5 bases at V and 5 bases at J, with 18 bases in the middle. CDR1 and CDR2 (germline): SGHVS, FNYEAQ. CDR3 length: 16 residues. The CDR3 DNA follows: TGTGCCAGCAGCCAGGCGGCGCAGGTGGAGACCGGGGAGCTGTTTTTT. It yields the protein CASSQAAQVETGELFF.

The genes are TRBV9 and TRBJ1-1; TRBD1 matches at 7 bases. V was pared by 4 bases and J by 0 bases, with 12 bases of the junction left unmatched. Germline assignment: CDR1 SGDLS and CDR2 YYNGEE. The CDR3 has 17 residues. The CDR3 protein is CASSPWGQGDMNTEAFF. The CDR3 DNA reads as TGTGCCAGCAGCCCTTGGGGGCAGGGGGATATGAACACTGAAGCTTTCTTT.

This chain joins TRBV19 and TRBJ1-5, with D possibly TRBD1 on 6 matching bases. V was clipped by 3 bases and J by 0 bases, with 15 bases between them. The CDR3 totals 17 residues. Looked up from germline, CDR1 is LNHDA and CDR2 is SQIVND (reference sequence). The DNA of the CDR3 is TGTGCCAGTAGTATGTCTGCGCGGACAGCTAGCAATCAGCCCCAGCATTTT. This translates into CASSMSARTASNQPQHF.

The chain has TRBV6-1 and TRBJ1-1, with TRBD1 as a possible D gene (5 bases). V lost 1 base and J 6 bases, leaving 24 bases between the germline ends. The germline V gene has CDR1 MNHNS and CDR2 SASEGT. This CDR3 spans 18 amino acids. In DNA form, the CDR3 reads TGTGCCAGCAGTGAAGGGGACGGAGTAGGGCCCTCGTTCGCTGAAGCTTTCTTT. Translation gives CASSEGDGVGPSFAEAFF.

The chain recombines TRBV9 with TRBJ1-3; D is possibly TRBD1 (6 bases). Germline CDR1 reads SGDLS; CDR2 reads YYNGEE. The CDR3 is 14 amino acids. V was shortened by 3 bases and J by 4 bases, with 11 bases between the two germline ends. CDR3 sequence (DNA): TGTGCCAGCAGCGGAACAGGGCCAGGAAACACCATATATTTT. Translated: CASSGTGPGNTIYF.

This clone was detected once. This CDR3 is CASSRGTAYEQYF. The DNA of the CDR3 is TGTGCCAGCAGCCGTGGGACAGCCTACGAGCAGTACTTC. The J gene is TRBJ2-7, the V gene TRBV5-4; the match to TRBD1 covers 7 bases. The CDR3 extends over 13 amino acids. After removal of 4 bases from V and 2 bases from J, the junction contained 3 bases not matched to a gene. The germline gives CDR1 SGHNT, CDR2 YYREEE (reference sequence).

J is TRBJ1-5 and V is TRBV19; 9 bases align to TRBD1. Germline trimming cut 5 bases from V and 4 bases from J; bases unmatched to any gene: 9. The CDR3 consists of 16 residues. Germline V gives CDR1 LNHDA, CDR2 SQIVND (reference sequence). For the CDR3, the DNA is TGTGCCAGTAGTGGGACAGGGAGAGGAAAAAATCAGCCCCAGCATTTT. This sequence encodes CASSGTGRGKNQPQHF.

CDR3 amino acids: CASSGFIRPSASVRWTDTQYF. Written as DNA, the CDR3 is TGTGCCAGCAGTGGATTCATTCGTCCTAGCGCCTCGGTTCGGTGGACAGATACGCAGTATTTT. The chain recombines TRBV2 with TRBJ2-3; weak D call: TRBD2 (6 bases). Germline loops: CDR1 SNHLY, CDR2 FYNNEI. The CDR3 runs to 21 residues. V was pared by 4 bases and J by 3 bases, with 32 bases between. Together with reference TRBV2 and TRBJ2-3, the CDR3 gives the full variable domain: EPEVTQTPSHQVTQMGQEVILRCVPISNHLYFYWYRQILGQKVEFLVSFYNNEISEKSEIFDDQFSVERPDGSNFTLKIRSTKLEDSAMYFCASSGFIRPSASVRWTDTQYFGPGTRLTVL.

V is TRBV7-2 and J is TRBJ2-7; 12 bases line up with TRBD2. Germline-derived CDR1 and CDR2 are SGHTA and FQGNSA. J gave up 4 bases and V 5 bases, and 3 bases lay outside the gene matches. This CDR3 region has 14 residues. CDR3 sequence reads: CASSTTSGGYEQYF. In nucleotides, the CDR3 is TGTGCCAGCAGCACCACTAGCGGGGGGTACGAGCAGTACTTC.

The V gene is TRBV9, the J gene TRBJ1-5, with 9 positions matching TRBD1. The V segment lost 3 bases and the J segment 3 bases; nucleotides outside the gene matches: 10. The CDR3 extends over 17 amino acids. Germline assignment: CDR1 SGDLS and CDR2 YYNGEE. CDR3 in DNA: TGTGCCAGCAGCGAAAAACCCGGGACAGGGAACAATCAGCCCCAGCATTTT. The encoded protein is CASSEKPGTGNNQPQHF.